This TCR beta chain was sequenced during a study of blood T cell repertoires in COVID-19 (dated by TCRdb to about 2020). Looking at the study overall: The collaborator samples originated in the United States, Italy and Spain and spanned the acute and convalescent phases of COVID-19. The prospective study material was composed of cDNA or gDNA derived from T cells, B-cell-depleted T cells, or PBMCs. Deeply sampled blood TCRbeta repertoires from subjects exposed to, actively infected with, or recovered from COVID-19 were included in the dataset. The repertoires were made available in a free public database intended to serve as a resource for research on the immune response to SARS-CoV-2. Samples came from the ongoing ImmuneRACE study (first 160 participants) plus 1,254 subjects from 6 global collaborators. Nearly every sample came with metadata listing a de-identified subject ID, COVID-19 status, age in years and sex. Where available, HLA class I and class II types were taken from metadata supplied by the sample provider and were not determined by assay-based typing. Results the study describes overall, beyond this receptor: Clinical and demographic metadata were provided uncurated, with the amount varying by source and participant.

A note on this clone: It has no known antigen specificity. Base qualities are missing; no much larger clone stands one base away.

The immunoSEQ Assay, a bias-controlled multiplex PCR, was used to amplify TCRbeta CDR3 regions from genomic DNA. As for how the authors treated the data: Nucleated cell counts per sample were estimated from amplification of reference gene primers within the assay. Sequence reads were collapsed and filtered to measure the absolute abundance of every unique TCRbeta CDR3 rearrangement. For each sample, productive Simpson clonality was calculated as the square root of Simpson's diversity index over productive rearrangements. Held by TCRdb, this immuneACCESS table contains in-frame sequences only and omits some clones. Under half of the omission traces to an unresolved V gene where checked; the cause of the rest is unknown. The V and J calls and clone size were taken over from that table, and D and trimming were inferred from the DNA. For this sample the table gives fewer than 200,000 clones, of which about 80% were detected only once. Approximately 8.6% of the sample is taken by the ten largest.

The collaborating institutions used their own protocols to collect whole blood in K2EDTA tubes. For TCRbeta analysis, collaborator samples were shipped as frozen whole blood, as isolated PBMCs, or as DNA extracted from either sample type. The cysteine opens and the phenylalanine closes a CDR3 of 13 amino acids. Of all the DNA, just the CDR3 is kept, 39 bases in frame from base 1. The germline V and J ends show losses of 7 bases and 6 bases respectively, and no gene match explains 5 bases of the junction. The TCR comes from a woman aged 45-65 years with active or convalescent COVID-19. The sequenced material came from peripheral blood. The chain is encoded by TRBV12-3 or TRBV12-4 joined to TRBJ2-7; TRBD1 agrees with 11 junctional bases. The nucleotides read TGTGCCAGCACCCTGGGACAGGGGGGCGAGCAGTACTTC. It translates as CASTLGQGGEQYF.